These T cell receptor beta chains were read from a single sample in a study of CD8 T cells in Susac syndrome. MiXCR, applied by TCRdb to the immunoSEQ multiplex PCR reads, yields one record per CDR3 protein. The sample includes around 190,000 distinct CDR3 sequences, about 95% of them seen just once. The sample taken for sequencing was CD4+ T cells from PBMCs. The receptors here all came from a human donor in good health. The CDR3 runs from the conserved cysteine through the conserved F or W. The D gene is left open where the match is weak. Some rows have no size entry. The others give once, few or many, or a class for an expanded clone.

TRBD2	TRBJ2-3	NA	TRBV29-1	CSVASGRVGDTQYF	TGCAGCGTTGCAAGCGGGAGAGTTGGTGATACGCAGTATTTT
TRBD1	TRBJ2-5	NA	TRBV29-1	CSVGIRDRGTTQYF	TGCAGCGTCGGAATCCGGGACAGGGGAACGACCCAGTACTTC
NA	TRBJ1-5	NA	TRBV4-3	CASSQGVNQPQHF	TGCGCCAGCAGCCAAGGGGTCAATCAGCCCCAGCATTTT
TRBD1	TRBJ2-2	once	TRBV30	CAWAGTGSTGELFF	TGTGCCTGGGCCGGGACAGGGTCCACCGGGGAGCTGTTTTTT
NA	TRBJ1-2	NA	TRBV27	CASSRGAGYGYTF	TGTGCCAGCAGCCGGGGGGCGGGGTATGGCTACACCTTC
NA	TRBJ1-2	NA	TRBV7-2	CASSFYHGTGNYGYTF	TGTGCCAGCAGCTTTTACCACGGGACGGGAAACTATGGCTACACCTTC
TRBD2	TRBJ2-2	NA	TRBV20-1	CSAPGLAGGPDTGELFF	TGCAGTGCCCCGGGACTAGCGGGGGGGCCTGACACCGGGGAGCTGTTTTTT
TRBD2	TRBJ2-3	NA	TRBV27	CASSFIAGVESDTQYF	TGTGCCAGCAGTTTTATAGCGGGAGTGGAATCAGATACGCAGTATTTT
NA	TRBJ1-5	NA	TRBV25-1	CASKPPGPHQPQHF	TGTGCCAGCAAGCCGCCGGGGCCGCATCAGCCCCAGCATTTT
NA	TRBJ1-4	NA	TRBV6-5	CASSYGTGLNEKLFF	TGTGCCAGCAGTTACGGGACGGGGCTTAATGAAAAACTGTTTTTT
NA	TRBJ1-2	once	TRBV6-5	CASRPPTGSWGYTF	TGTGCCAGCAGACCCCCCACAGGGAGTTGGGGCTACACCTTC
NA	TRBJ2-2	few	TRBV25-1	CASSPGPGNTGELFF	TGTGCCAGCAGCCCCGGGCCGGGCAACACCGGGGAGCTGTTTTTT
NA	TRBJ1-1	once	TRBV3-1	CASRSPVGVGLGTEAFF	TGTGCCAGCAGGTCCCCCGTTGGGGTAGGGTTAGGCACTGAAGCTTTCTTT
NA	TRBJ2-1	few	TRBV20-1	CSARGPYNEQFF	TGCAGTGCCAGGGGACCTTACAATGAGCAGTTCTTC
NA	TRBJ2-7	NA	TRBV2	CASRGTSYSYEQYF	TGTGCCAGCAGAGGGACATCTTACTCCTACGAGCAGTACTTC
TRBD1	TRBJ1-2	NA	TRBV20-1	CSAPGQGAYGYTF	TGCAGTGCTCCCGGACAGGGTGCCTATGGCTACACCTTC
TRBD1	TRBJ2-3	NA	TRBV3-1	CASSQGPGTEVDTQYF	TGTGCCAGCAGCCAAGGACCCGGGACAGAGGTGGATACGCAGTATTTT
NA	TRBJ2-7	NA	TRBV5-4	CASSFPRDTYEQYF	TGTGCCAGCAGCTTTCCCAGGGACACCTACGAGCAGTACTTC
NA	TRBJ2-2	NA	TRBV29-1	CSVGQTGELFF	TGCAGCGTTGGACAAACCGGGGAGCTGTTTTTT
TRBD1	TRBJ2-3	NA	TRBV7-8	CASSRLGQGADTQYF	TGTGCCAGCAGCCGTCTGGGACAGGGGGCAGATACGCAGTATTTT
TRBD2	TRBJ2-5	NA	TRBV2	CASSELAGGEETQYF	TGTGCCAGCAGTGAGCTAGCGGGAGGAGAAGAGACCCAGTACTTC
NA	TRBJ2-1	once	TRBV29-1	CSVDGRAGWSNEQFF	TGCAGCGTTGACGGTCGGGCGGGATGGTCGAATGAGCAGTTCTTC
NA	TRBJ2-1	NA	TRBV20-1	CSAATPPTGTSYNEQFF	TGCAGTGCTGCCACGCCCCCGACCGGGACTTCGTACAATGAGCAGTTCTTC
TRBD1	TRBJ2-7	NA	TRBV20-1	CSATRDRAREQYF	TGCAGTGCTACAAGAGACAGGGCACGAGAGCAGTACTTC
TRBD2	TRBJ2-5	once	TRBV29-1	CSARLAGEETQYF	TGCAGCGCCCGACTAGCGGGAGAAGAGACCCAGTACTTC
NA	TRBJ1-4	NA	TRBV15	CATSREELTTNEKLFF	TGTGCCACCAGCAGAGAAGAGCTCACAACTAATGAAAAACTGTTTTTT
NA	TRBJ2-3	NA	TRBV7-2	CASSLTPSSTDTQYF	TGTGCCAGCAGCCTCACTCCTTCTAGCACAGATACGCAGTATTTT
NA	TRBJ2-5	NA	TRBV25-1	CASSESWNGASSAQYF	TGTGCCAGCAGTGAATCCTGGAACGGGGCCTCTAGCGCCCAGTACTTC
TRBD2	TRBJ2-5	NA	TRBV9	CASSVVGGQETQYF	TGTGCCAGCAGCGTAGTCGGGGGGCAAGAGACCCAGTACTTC
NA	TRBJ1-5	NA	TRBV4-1	CASSQAKGVHDGNQPQHF	TGCGCCAGCAGCCAAGCCAAGGGGGTCCACGATGGCAATCAGCCCCAGCATTTT
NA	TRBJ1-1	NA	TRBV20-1	CSARVGSNTEAFF	TGCAGTGCTAGAGTCGGCAGTAACACTGAAGCTTTCTTT
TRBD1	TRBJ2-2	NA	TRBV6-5	CASSRDRGNTGELFF	TGTGCCAGCAGCAGGGACAGGGGAAACACCGGGGAGCTGTTTTTT
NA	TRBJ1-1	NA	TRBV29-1	CSVAGTENTEAFF	TGCAGCGTTGCCGGGACGGAGAACACTGAAGCTTTCTTT
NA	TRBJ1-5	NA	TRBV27	CASSLGRGNQPQHF	TGTGCCAGCAGTTTGGGCAGGGGTAATCAGCCCCAGCATTTT
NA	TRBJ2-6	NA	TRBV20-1	CSARVPPQGANVLTF	TGCAGTGCTAGAGTCCCACCCCAAGGGGCCAACGTCCTGACTTTC
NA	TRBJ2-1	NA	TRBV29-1	CSVEEWTYNEQFF	TGCAGCGTTGAGGAGTGGACGTACAATGAGCAGTTCTTC
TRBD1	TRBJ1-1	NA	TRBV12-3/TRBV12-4	CASSSTGLAFF	TGTGCCAGCAGCTCGACAGGGCTAGCTTTCTTT
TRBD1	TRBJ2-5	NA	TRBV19	CASNTDREETQYF	TGTGCCAGTAATACGGACAGGGAAGAGACCCAGTACTTC
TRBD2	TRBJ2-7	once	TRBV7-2	CASSYSGGPYEQYF	TGTGCCAGCAGCTATAGCGGGGGGCCCTACGAGCAGTACTTC
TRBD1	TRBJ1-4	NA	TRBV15	CATSRVTGVGEKLFF	TGTGCCACCAGCAGAGTCACAGGGGTGGGTGAAAAACTGTTTTTT
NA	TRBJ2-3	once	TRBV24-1	CATSDPTDTQYF	TGTGCCACCAGTGACCCCACAGATACGCAGTATTTT
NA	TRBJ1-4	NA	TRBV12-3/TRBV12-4	CASRPHEGLATNEKLCF	TGTGCCAGCAGGCCCCACGAGGGACTTGCAACTAATGAAAAACTGTGTTTT
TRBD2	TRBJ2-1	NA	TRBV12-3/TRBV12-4	CASRLRTSGAYNEQFF	TGTGCCAGCAGACTTCGGACTAGCGGGGCCTACAATGAGCAGTTCTTC
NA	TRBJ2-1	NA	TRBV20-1	CSARGTTDGEQFF	TGCAGTGCTAGAGGCACCACGGACGGTGAGCAGTTCTTC
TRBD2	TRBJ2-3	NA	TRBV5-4	CASSAREVRTDTQYF	TGTGCCAGCAGCGCGCGGGAGGTCCGCACAGATACGCAGTATTTT
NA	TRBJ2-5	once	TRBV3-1	CASSQEWGIETQYF	TGTGCCAGCAGCCAAGAATGGGGGATCGAGACCCAGTACTTC
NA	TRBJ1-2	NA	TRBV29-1	CSVAGTNGYTF	TGCAGCGTTGCCGGGACAAATGGCTACACCTTC
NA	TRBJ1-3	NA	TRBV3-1	CASSLQLDTIYF	TGTGCCAGCAGCCTGCAACTGGACACCATATATTTT
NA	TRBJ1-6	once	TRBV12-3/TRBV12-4	CASSPAGVGSPLHF	TGTGCCAGCAGCCCCGCAGGGGTCGGTTCACCCCTCCACTTT
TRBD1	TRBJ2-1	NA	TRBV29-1	CSLGQGHNEQFF	TGCAGCTTAGGACAGGGACACAATGAGCAGTTCTTC
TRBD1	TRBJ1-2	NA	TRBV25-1	CASTPDREWRGYTF	TGTGCCAGCACCCCAGACAGGGAGTGGCGTGGCTACACCTTC
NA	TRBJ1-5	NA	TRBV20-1	CSARTVNQPQHF	TGCAGTGCTAGGACAGTCAATCAGCCCCAGCATTTT
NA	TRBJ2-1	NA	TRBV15	CATSRDYPPAGDEQFF	TGTGCCACCAGCAGAGATTATCCCCCGGCAGGCGACGAGCAGTTCTTC
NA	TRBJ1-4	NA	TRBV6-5	CASRVTGTEKLFF	TGTGCCAGCAGGGTAACAGGGACCGAAAAACTGTTTTTT
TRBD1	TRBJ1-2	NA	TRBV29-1	CSVLPRGHYGYTF	TGCAGCGTTCTTCCCAGGGGGCACTATGGCTACACCTTC
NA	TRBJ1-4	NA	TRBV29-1	CSVEVTVGKLFF	TGCAGCGTTGAGGTGACCGTAGGAAAACTGTTTTTT
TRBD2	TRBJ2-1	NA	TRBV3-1	CASIGLAGEEQFF	TGTGCCAGCATCGGACTAGCGGGAGAAGAGCAGTTCTTC